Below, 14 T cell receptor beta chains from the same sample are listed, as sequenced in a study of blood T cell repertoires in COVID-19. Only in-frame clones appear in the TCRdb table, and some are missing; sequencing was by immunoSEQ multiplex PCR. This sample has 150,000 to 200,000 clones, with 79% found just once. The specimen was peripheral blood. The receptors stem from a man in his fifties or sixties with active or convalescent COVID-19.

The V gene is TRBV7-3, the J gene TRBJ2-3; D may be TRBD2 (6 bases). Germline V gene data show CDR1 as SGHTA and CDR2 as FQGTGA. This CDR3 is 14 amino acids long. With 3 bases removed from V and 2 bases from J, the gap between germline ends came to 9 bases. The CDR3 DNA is TGTGCCAGCAGCTTGGGAGGATACACAGATACGCAGTATTTT. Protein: CASSLGGYTDTQYF. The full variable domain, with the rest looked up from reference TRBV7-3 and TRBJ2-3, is GAGVSQTPSNKVTEKGKYVELRCDPISGHTALYWYRQSLGQGPEFLIYFQGTGAADDSGLPNDRFFAVRPEGSVSTLKIQRTERGDSAVYLCASSLGGYTDTQYFGPGTRLTVL.

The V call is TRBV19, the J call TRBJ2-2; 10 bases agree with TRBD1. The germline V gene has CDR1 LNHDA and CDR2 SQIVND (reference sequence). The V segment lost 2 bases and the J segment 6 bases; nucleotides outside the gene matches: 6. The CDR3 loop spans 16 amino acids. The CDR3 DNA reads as TGTGCCAGTAGTATATTAGGACAGGGGGTCCCCGGGGAGCTGTTTTTT. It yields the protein CASSILGQGVPGELFF.

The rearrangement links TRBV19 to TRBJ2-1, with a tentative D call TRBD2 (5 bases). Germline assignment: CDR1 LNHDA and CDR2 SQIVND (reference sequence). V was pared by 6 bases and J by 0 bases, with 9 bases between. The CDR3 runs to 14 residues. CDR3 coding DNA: TGTGCCAGTAGGGTCACTAGCTCCTACAATGAGCAGTTCTTC. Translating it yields CASRVTSSYNEQFF. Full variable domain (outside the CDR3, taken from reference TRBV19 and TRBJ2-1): DGGITQSPKYLFRKEGQNVTLSCEQNLNHDAMYWYRQDPGQGLRLIYYSQIVNDFQKGDIAEGYSVSREKKESFPLTVTSAQKNPTAFYLCASRVTSSYNEQFFGPGTRLTVL.

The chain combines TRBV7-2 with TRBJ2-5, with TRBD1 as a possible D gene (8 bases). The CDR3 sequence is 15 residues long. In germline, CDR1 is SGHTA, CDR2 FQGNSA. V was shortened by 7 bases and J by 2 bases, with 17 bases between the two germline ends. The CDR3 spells CASKRGGQDQETQYF. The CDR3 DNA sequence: TGTGCCAGCAAGCGCGGGGGACAGGATCAAGAGACCCAGTACTTC.

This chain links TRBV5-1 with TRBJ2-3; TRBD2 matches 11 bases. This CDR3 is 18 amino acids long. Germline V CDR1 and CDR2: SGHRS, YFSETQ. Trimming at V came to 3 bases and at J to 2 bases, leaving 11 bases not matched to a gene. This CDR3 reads CASSYFTRLAGFTDTQYF. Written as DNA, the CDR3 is TGCGCCAGCAGCTATTTTACACGACTAGCGGGATTCACAGATACGCAGTATTTT.

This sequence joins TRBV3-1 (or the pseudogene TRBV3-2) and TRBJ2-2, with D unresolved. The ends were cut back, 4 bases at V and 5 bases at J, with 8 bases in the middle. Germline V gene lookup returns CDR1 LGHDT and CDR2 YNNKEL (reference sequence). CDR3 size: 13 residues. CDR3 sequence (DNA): TGTGCCAGCAGCCGCGCCGGGACCGGGGAGCTGTTTTTT. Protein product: CASSRAGTGELFF.

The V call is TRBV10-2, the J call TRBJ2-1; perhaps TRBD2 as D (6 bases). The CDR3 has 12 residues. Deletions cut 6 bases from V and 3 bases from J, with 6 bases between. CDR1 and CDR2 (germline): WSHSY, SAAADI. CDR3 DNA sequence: TGCGCCAGCAGGGACTACTACAATGAGCAGTTCTTC. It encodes CASRDYYNEQFF.

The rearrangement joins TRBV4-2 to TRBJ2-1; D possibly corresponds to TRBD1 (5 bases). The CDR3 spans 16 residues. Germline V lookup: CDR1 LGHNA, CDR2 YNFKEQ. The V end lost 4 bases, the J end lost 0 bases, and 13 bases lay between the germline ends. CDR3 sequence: CASSRAADSSYNEQFF. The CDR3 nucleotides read TGTGCCAGCAGCCGTGCAGCAGACAGCTCCTACAATGAGCAGTTCTTC.

DNA of the CDR3: TGTGCCAGTAGCGGGAGCGCTCGAGAGACCCAGTACTTC. It specifies CASSGSARETQYF. The chain combines TRBV19 with TRBJ2-5, with D maybe TRBD2 (6 bases). The ends were cut back, 6 bases at V and 4 bases at J, with 12 bases in the middle. Germline V gene lookup returns CDR1 LNHDA and CDR2 SQIVND (reference sequence). This CDR3 region has 13 residues.

This CDR3 reads CASSVGQVSYEQYF. CDR3 DNA sequence: TGTGCCAGCAGCGTTGGGCAAGTATCCTACGAGCAGTACTTC. The chain combines TRBV9 with TRBJ2-7; D unresolved. This CDR3 has 14 residues. Germline CDR1 reads SGDLS; CDR2 reads YYNGEE. V dropped 2 bases and J dropped 1 base, with 10 bases sitting between them.

CDR3 sequence: CASSDRDRGNTEAFF. The CDR3 DNA reads TGCGCCAGCAGCGACCGGGACAGGGGGAACACTGAAGCTTTCTTT. The V and J genes are TRBV5-1 and TRBJ1-1, with 10 bases fitting TRBD1. CDR1 is SGHRS, CDR2 YFSETQ, per germline. This CDR3 has 15 residues. Losses at the gene ends were 4 bases for V and 1 base for J; bases not matched to a gene: 4.

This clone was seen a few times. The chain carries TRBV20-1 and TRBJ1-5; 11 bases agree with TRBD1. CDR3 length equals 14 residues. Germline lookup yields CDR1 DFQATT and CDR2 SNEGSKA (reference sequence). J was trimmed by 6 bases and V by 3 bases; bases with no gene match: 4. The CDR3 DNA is TGCAGTGCTAGTTACGGGACAGGGGGTCAGCCCCAGCATTTT. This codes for CSASYGTGGQPQHF.

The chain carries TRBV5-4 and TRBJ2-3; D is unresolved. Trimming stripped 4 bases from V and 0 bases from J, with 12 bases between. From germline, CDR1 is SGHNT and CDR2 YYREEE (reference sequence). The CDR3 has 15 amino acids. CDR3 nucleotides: TGTGCCAGCAGCCCGTTTCTATCCAGCACAGATACGCAGTATTTT. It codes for CASSPFLSSTDTQYF. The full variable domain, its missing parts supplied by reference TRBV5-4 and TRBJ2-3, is ETGVTQSPTHLIKTRGQQVTLRCSSQSGHNTVSWYQQALGQGPQFIFQYYREEENGRGNFPPRFSGLQFPNYSSELNVNALELDDSALYLCASSPFLSSTDTQYFGPGTRLTVL.

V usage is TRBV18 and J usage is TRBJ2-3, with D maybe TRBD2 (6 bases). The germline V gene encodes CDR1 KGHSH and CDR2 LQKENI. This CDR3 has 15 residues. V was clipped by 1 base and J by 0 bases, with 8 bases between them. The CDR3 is CASSPLAASTDTQYF. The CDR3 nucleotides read TGTGCCAGCTCACCACTAGCGGCTAGCACAGATACGCAGTATTTT. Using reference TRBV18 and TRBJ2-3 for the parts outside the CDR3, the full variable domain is NAGVMQNPRHLVRRRGQEARLRCSPMKGHSHVYWYRQLPEEGLKFMVYLQKENIIDESGMPKERFSAEFPKEGPSILRIQQVVRGDSAAYFCASSPLAASTDTQYFGPGTRLTVL.